The sequence of this T cell receptor (beta chain) was determined in a study of blood T cell repertoires in COVID-19. Study details: COVID-19 samples collected from the United States, Italy and Spain covered acute and convalescent phases. T cells, B-cell-depleted T cells, or PBMCs supplied cDNA or gDNA.

In the original analysis: The authors estimated nucleated cell counts from reference gene primer amplification. Data came from immunoSEQ multiplex PCR; TCRdb stores just in-frame clones and leaves some out. The DNA gave D and trimming, while V, J and clone size come from that table. Here the sample spans fewer than 400,000 clones, about 83% being singletons. Per germline, CDR1 SGHTA and CDR2 FQGNSA. The ends lost 6 bases at V and 6 bases at J; junction bases unmatched: 5. This CDR3 is built from 13 residues. The rearrangement joins TRBV7-2 to TRBJ1-5; 7 bases map to TRBD1. This TCR derives from a man between 25 and 39 years old with active or convalescent COVID-19. The material sequenced was peripheral blood. For the CDR3, the DNA is TGTGCCAGCAGAGACAGGGCCGGTCAGCCCCAGCATTTT. Its protein product is CASRDRAGQPQHF.